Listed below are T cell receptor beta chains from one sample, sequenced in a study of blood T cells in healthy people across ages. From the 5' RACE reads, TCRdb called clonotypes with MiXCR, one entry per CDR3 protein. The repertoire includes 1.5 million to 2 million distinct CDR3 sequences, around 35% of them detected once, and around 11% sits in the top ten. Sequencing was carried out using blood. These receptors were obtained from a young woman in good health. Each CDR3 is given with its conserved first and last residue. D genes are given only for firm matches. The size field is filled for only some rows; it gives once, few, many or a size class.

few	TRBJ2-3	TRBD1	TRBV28	TGTGCCACAAGAGGACAGGTCCCAGATACGCAGTATTTT	CATRGQVPDTQYF
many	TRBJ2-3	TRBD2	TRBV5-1	TGCGCCAGCAGCTTGTCCGTGAGGGCTAGCGGGGATGCAGATACGCAGTATTTT	CASSLSVRASGDADTQYF
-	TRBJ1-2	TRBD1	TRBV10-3	TGTGCCATCGGTAGGGACAGGGACTATGGCTACATCTTC	CAIGRDRDYGYIF
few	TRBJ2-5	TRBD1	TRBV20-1	TGCAGTGCTAACACCGGACAGGGGGCGAGGGAGACCCAGTACTTC	CSANTGQGARETQYF
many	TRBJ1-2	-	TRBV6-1	TGTGCCAGCAGTGAACAGGGCCATGGCTACACCTTC	CASSEQGHGYTF
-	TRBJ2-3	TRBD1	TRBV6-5	TGTGCCAGCAGTTACGGCCCGGGACAGGGATCAGATACGCAGTATTTT	CASSYGPGQGSDTQYF
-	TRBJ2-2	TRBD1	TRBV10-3	TGTGCCATACGGACCGGGACAGGGGTTTTCGGGGAGCTGTTTTTT	CAIRTGTGVFGELFF
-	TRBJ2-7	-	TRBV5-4	TGTGCCAGCAGCTTTTTGGAGGGGACTTTGTCCTACGAGCAGTACTTC	CASSFLEGTLSYEQYF
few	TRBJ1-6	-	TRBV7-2	TGTGCCAGCAGCTCCCCAGGGGACTTGGAGACGTTCTCCTATAATTCACCCCTCCACTTT	CASSSPGDLETFSYNSPLHF
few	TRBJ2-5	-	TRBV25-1	TGTGCCGGCAGTGACTCAAAGCCGGAGGGGTACCAAGAGACCCAGTACTTC	CAGSDSKPEGYQETQYF
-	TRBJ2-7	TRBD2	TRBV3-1	TGTGCCAGCAGCCAAGTGGGACTAGCGGGCTACGAGCAGTACTTC	CASSQVGLAGYEQYF
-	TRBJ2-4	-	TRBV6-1	TGTGCCAGCAGTGAACAGTATAGGGGAGAGCAGTACTTC	CASSEQYRGEQYF
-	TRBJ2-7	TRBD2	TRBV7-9	TGTGCCAGCAGCCCCAGACTAGCGGATCCCTACGAGCAGTACTTC	CASSPRLADPYEQYF
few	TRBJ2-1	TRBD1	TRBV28	TGTGCCAGCAGTTTCTTTCCGGGACAGGTATACAATGAGCAGTTCTTC	CASSFFPGQVYNEQFF
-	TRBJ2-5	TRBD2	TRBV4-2	TGTGCCAGCAGCCAAGCGGGGGGTCAGTACCAAGAGACCCTGTACTTC	CASSQAGGQYQETLYF
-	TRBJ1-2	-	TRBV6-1	TGTGCCAGCAGTTCGTTCGGATGGGACTATGGCTACACCTTC	CASSSFGWDYGYTF
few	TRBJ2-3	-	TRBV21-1	TGTGCCAGCAGCAAAACGGGAATCCTATACCATTCGAAAGATACGCAGTATTTT	CASSKTGILYHSKDTQYF
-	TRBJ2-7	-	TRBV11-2	TGTGCCAGCAGCTCTCCTCGGGAATCCTACGAGCAGTACTTC	CASSSPRESYEQYF
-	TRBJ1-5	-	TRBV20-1	TGCAGTGCCCCCACAGGGTATGGCCAGCCCCAGCATTTT	CSAPTGYGQPQHF
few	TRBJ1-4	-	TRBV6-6	TGTGCCAGCAGTCCGTATGAAAAACTGTTTTTT	CASSPYEKLFF
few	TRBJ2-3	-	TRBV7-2	TGTGCCAGCAGCTTCGCACTAGTGGGGAGAGATACGCAGTATTTT	CASSFALVGRDTQYF
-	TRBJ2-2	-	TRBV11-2	TGTGCCAGCAGCTTAAGTCTCAGCTCGAACACCGGGGAGCTGTTTTTT	CASSLSLSSNTGELFF
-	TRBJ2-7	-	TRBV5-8	TGTGCCAGCAGCTTGGTCCACAACCCCTACGAGCAGTACTTC	CASSLVHNPYEQYF
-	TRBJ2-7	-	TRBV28	TGTGCCAGCAGACGCGCTCTCTCAGGGGCAGCGTCCTACGAGCAGTACTTC	CASRRALSGAASYEQYF
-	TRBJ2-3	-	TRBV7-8	TGTGCCACACGCTACAGCTCTAGCACAGATACGCAGTATTTT	CATRYSSSTDTQYF
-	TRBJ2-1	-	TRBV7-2	TGTGCCAGCAGCTTAGCACAGGGATCAAGGACTGAGCAGTTCTTC	CASSLAQGSRTEQFF
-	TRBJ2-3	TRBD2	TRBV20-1	TGCAGTGCTAGAGGGCCCGCGGGACTAGCGGTTTTGAATACGCAGTATTTT	CSARGPAGLAVLNTQYF
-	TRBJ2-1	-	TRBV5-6	TGTGCCAGCAGCCGTGTTAGTAGGGATGAGCAGTTCTTC	CASSRVSRDEQFF
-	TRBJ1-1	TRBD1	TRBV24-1	TGTGCCACCAGTGACCCAGGACAGGATGAAGCTTTCTTT	CATSDPGQDEAFF
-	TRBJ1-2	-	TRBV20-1	TGCAGTGCTAGCCTCCTCGGATCTAACTATGGCTACACCTTC	CSASLLGSNYGYTF
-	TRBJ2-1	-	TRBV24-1	TGTGCCACCAGTGATTCGACCGGACAGTCGGGATACAATGAGCAGTTCTTC	CATSDSTGQSGYNEQFF
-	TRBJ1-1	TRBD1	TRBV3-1	TGTGCCAGCAGCCCCGGGACAGGGAGGGCTGAAGCTTTCTTT	CASSPGTGRAEAFF
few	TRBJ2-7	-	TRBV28	TGTGCCAGCAGGGAAAGTCTGCACTACGAGCAGTACTTC	CASRESLHYEQYF
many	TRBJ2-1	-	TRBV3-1	TGTGCCAGCAGCCAAGGGGGGGGCACCTACAATGAGCAGTTCTTC	CASSQGGGTYNEQFF
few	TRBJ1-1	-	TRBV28	TGTGCCAGCAGTCCGGGTCGGGGGCGAACTGAAGCTTTCTTT	CASSPGRGRTEAFF
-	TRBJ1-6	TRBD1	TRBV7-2	TGTGCCAGCAACGAACAGGGGAGAGATAATTCACCCCTCCACTTT	CASNEQGRDNSPLHF
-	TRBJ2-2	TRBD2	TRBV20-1	TGCAGGGCGTGGGGGGGTACCGGGGAGCTGTTTTTT	CRAWGGTGELFF
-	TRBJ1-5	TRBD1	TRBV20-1	TGCAGTGCTAAGGGACAGGGGAATCAGCCCCAGCATTTT	CSAKGQGNQPQHF
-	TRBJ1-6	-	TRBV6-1	TGTGCCAGCAGTGAATTACCTTTCGGTTCACCCCTCCACTTT	CASSELPFGSPLHF
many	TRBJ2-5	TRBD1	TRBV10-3	TGTGCCATCAATAACAGGGGATTCCAAGAGACCCAGTACTTC	CAINNRGFQETQYF
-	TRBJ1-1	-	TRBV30	TGTGCCTGGAGAGGACAGCTTAACACTGAAGCTTTCTTT	CAWRGQLNTEAFF
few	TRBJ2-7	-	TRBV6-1	TGTGCCAGCAGTGAAGCCTCCAGGGGAACGGACGAGCAGTACTTC	CASSEASRGTDEQYF
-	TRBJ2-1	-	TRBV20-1	TGCAGTGCTAGCGATGGCTCCTACAATGAGCAGTTCTTC	CSASDGSYNEQFF
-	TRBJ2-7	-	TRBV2	TGTGCCAGCAGTGACAATGGACGGCACTCCTACGAGCAGTACTTC	CASSDNGRHSYEQYF
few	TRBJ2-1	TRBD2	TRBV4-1	TGCGCCAGCAGCCCCCAGAGCGGGGTTGAGCAGTTCTTC	CASSPQSGVEQFF
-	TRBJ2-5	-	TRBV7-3	TGTGCCAGCAGCTTAACCCCCAGGGAAGGTTGGGAGACCCAGTACTTC	CASSLTPREGWETQYF
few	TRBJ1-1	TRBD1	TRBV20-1	TGCAGTGCTCCACCAGACAGGGCTGCTTTCTTT	CSAPPDRAAFF
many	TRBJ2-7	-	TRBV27	TGTGCCAGCAGAGGTTCTCGGTACGAGCAGTACTTC	CASRGSRYEQYF
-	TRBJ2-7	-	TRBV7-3	TGTGCCAGCAGCTTAAACGGCGTCAAAGCCCCCTACGAGCAGTACTTC	CASSLNGVKAPYEQYF
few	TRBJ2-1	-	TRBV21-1	TGTGCCAGCGGAGGCAGGGGAAGGGGACAGTTCTTC	CASGGRGRGQFF
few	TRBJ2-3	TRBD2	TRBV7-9	TGTGCCAGCAGCTTAGGGGCGGGGGGGAAGGCAGATACGCAGTATTTT	CASSLGAGGKADTQYF
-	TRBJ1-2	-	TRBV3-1	TGTGCCAGCAGCCAAGGGGCAGAGTATGGCTACACCTTC	CASSQGAEYGYTF
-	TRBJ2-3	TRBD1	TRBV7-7	TGTGCCAGCAGCTTCGCTTTCGGACAGGGGCCCGTCCCCACAGATACGCAGTATTTT	CASSFAFGQGPVPTDTQYF
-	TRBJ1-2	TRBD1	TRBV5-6	TGTGCCAGCAGCTTGGGACAGGGAATCGACGGCTACACCTTC	CASSLGQGIDGYTF
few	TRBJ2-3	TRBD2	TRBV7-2	TGTGCCAGCAGCCCCGCACGGACTAGCGGGGGGGGTATTCGGGCAGATACGCAGTATTTT	CASSPARTSGGGIRADTQYF
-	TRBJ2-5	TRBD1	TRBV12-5	TGTGCTAGTGGTTCCGGACAGGGGGATGAGACCCAGTACTTC	CASGSGQGDETQYF